This entry lists 24 T cell receptor beta chains sequenced from one sample in a study of OX40 agonist ivuxolimab in advanced cancers. Sequenced by immunoSEQ multiplex PCR; TCRdb stores in-frame clones only, minus some. This table holds 20,000 or so clones, roughly 85% found once. Source: CD4+ or CD8+ T cells sorted from blood, taken in a trial of the OX40 agonist ivuxolimab. Receptor source: an adult with an advanced solid tumor such as melanoma, head and neck, liver or kidney cancer.

There are a few counts of this clone. The V call is TRBV27, the J call TRBJ2-7; 9 nucleotides align to TRBD2. The V gene's germline CDR1 is MNHEY and CDR2 SMNVEV (reference sequence). Trimming removed 5 bases from V and 2 bases from J; junction bases left unmatched: 13. The CDR3 has 17 amino acids. The CDR3 nucleotides read TGTGCCAGCAGTCCCCTCAGCAATAGCGGGGGTACCTACGAGCAGTACTTC. It specifies CASSPLSNSGGTYEQYF.

CDR3 sequence (DNA): TGCGCCAGCAGCTCTGACAGGGATAACTATGGCTACACCTTC. As protein: CASSSDRDNYGYTF. The chain carries TRBV5-1 and TRBJ1-2, with TRBD1 matching over 7 bases. This CDR3 is built from 14 residues. CDR1 is SGHRS and CDR2 is YFSETQ in the germline V gene. The V gene end was trimmed by 3 bases and the J gene end by 1 base; junction bases not matched to a gene: 3.

This rearrangement joins TRBV7-8 to TRBJ1-1, with D possibly being TRBD1 (5 bases). The length of the CDR3 is 15 residues. The V gene's germline CDR1 is SGHVS and CDR2 FQNEAQ. V gave up 5 bases and J gave up 1 base, with 14 bases separating them. The CDR3 is CASSPSGGRNTEAFF. DNA of the CDR3: TGTGCCAGCAGCCCGTCGGGGGGTCGGAACACTGAAGCTTTCTTT.

J is TRBJ1-1 and V is TRBV27; D unclear. Trimming stripped 4 bases from V and 2 bases from J, with 11 bases between. The CDR3 consists of 14 residues. Germline V gene sequence: CDR1 MNHEY, CDR2 SMNVEV (reference sequence). CDR3 sequence: CASSSPAQNTEAFF. The CDR3 DNA follows: TGTGCCAGCAGTTCCCCGGCCCAAAACACTGAAGCTTTCTTT.

This clone was counted a single time. The rearrangement joins TRBV5-4 to TRBJ2-7; TRBD1 matches at 9 bases. The germline CDR1 and CDR2 sequences are SGHNT and YYREEE (reference sequence). The CDR3 runs to 12 residues. Trimming cost V 4 bases and J 7 bases; bases outside gene matches: 3. CDR3 DNA sequence: TGTGCCAGCAGCCCGGGACAGGGAGAGCAGTACTTC. Protein sequence: CASSPGQGEQYF.

The rearrangement links TRBV7-9 to TRBJ1-6, with 7 nucleotides matching TRBD1. Losses at the gene ends were 3 bases for V and 8 bases for J; bases not matched to a gene: 4. Per the germline V gene, CDR1 is SEHNR and CDR2 is FQNEAQ (reference sequence). There are 14 residues in the CDR3. The CDR3 spells CASSLTGLYSPLHF. Here the CDR3 DNA reads TGTGCCAGCAGCTTGACAGGGCTCTATTCACCCCTCCACTTT.

The CDR3 spells CASSLYQGQNTEAFF. DNA for the CDR3: TGTGCCAGCAGCTTATATCAGGGGCAGAACACTGAAGCTTTCTTT. This rearrangement joins TRBV7-8 to TRBJ1-1; D is perhaps TRBD1 (6 bases). Germline V lookup: CDR1 SGHVS, CDR2 FQNEAQ. Deletions cut 2 bases from V and 1 base from J, with 11 bases between. There are 15 residues in the CDR3.

The rearrangement joins TRBV6-1 to TRBJ1-4; unclear D gene. Germline loops: CDR1 MNHNS, CDR2 SASEGT. Trimming cost V 6 bases and J 0 bases, with 11 bases left between them. The CDR3 is 15 amino acids. The chain's CDR3 is CASSHEGATNEKLFF. DNA of the CDR3: TGTGCCAGCAGCCACGAGGGAGCAACTAATGAAAAACTGTTTTTT.

The chain recombines TRBV4-2 with TRBJ1-2, with a possible D match to TRBD1 (5 bases). CDR1 is LGHNA and CDR2 is YNFKEQ in the germline V gene. V shed 4 bases and J shed 4 bases, with 10 bases lying between them. This CDR3 region has 13 residues. The CDR3 DNA sequence: TGTGCCAGCAGCCTCGGACACTCCTATGGCTACACCTTC. It yields the protein CASSLGHSYGYTF.

As regards this clone: Different DNA sequences within this sample yield the same CDR3. This chain links TRBV5-1 with TRBJ2-7, with D unclear. Trimming left V 2 bases short and J 4 bases short, with 4 bases between. CDR1 SGHRS and CDR2 YFSETQ come from the germline V gene. The CDR3 is 11 amino acids. The CDR3 protein is CASSLGYEQYF. DNA of the CDR3: TGCGCCAGCAGCTTAGGGTACGAGCAGTACTTC.

J is TRBJ1-2 and V is TRBV30; unclear D gene. Germline lookup yields CDR1 GTSNPN and CDR2 SVGIG (reference sequence). The CDR3 extends over 15 amino acids. The V and J ends lost 3 bases and 4 bases respectively, with 18 bases between them. In DNA, the CDR3 is TGTGCCTGGAGATCGTCCCAGGTGTGGGGCTATGGCTACACCTTC. Amino acid sequence: CAWRSSQVWGYGYTF. The variable domain in full, with the rest retrieved from reference TRBV30 and TRBJ1-2, is SQTIHQWPATLVQPVGSPLSLECTVEGTSNPNLYWYRQAAGRGLQLLFYSVGIGQISSEVPQNLSASRPQDRQFILSSKKLLLSDSGFYLCAWRSSQVWGYGYTFGSGTRLTVV.

The chain couples TRBV5-1 to TRBJ1-2, with unresolved D. V lost 4 bases and J lost 2, with 15 bases in between. The CDR3 consists of 15 residues. The germline V gene encodes CDR1 SGHRS and CDR2 YFSETQ. CDR3 sequence reads: CASSPGQNTNYGYTF. CDR3 DNA sequence: TGCGCCAGCAGCCCCGGGCAAAATACAAACTATGGCTACACCTTC.

This clone is large by share. The chain combines TRBV4-2 with TRBJ1-2; a weak D match, TRBD1 (5 bases). Between the trimmed V and J ends, which lost 0 bases and 4 bases, there was a span of 12 bases. Germline V lookup: CDR1 LGHNA, CDR2 YNFKEQ. The CDR3 is 15 amino acids. The CDR3 sequence: CASSQDQTGAYGYTF. DNA for the CDR3: TGTGCCAGCAGCCAAGATCAGACCGGGGCCTATGGCTACACCTTC.

The chain joins TRBV6-5 to TRBJ1-1, with D possibly matching TRBD1 (5 bases). Germline values: CDR1 MNHEY, CDR2 SVGAGI. Trimming removed 3 bases at V and 2 bases at J, with 10 bases between. CDR3 length equals 14 residues. DNA for the CDR3: TGTGCCAGCAGTTATGCCAGGGTAAACACTGAAGCTTTCTTT. Translated, it gives CASSYARVNTEAFF.

The chain has TRBV5-6 and TRBJ1-1; a weak D match, TRBD1 (6 bases). V lost 0 bases to trimming and J lost 4 bases, with 13 bases between them. Germline V gene sequence: CDR1 SGHDT, CDR2 YYEEEE. The CDR3 sequence is 15 residues long. CDR3 sequence: CASSLGGQGVTEAFF. The CDR3 DNA is TGTGCCAGCAGCTTGGGGGGGCAGGGCGTCACTGAAGCTTTCTTT. Complete variable domain (other parts from reference TRBV5-6 and TRBJ1-1): DAGVTQSPTHLIKTRGQQVTLRCSPKSGHDTVSWYQQALGQGPQFIFQYYEEEERQRGNFPDRFSGHQFPNYSSELNVNALLLGDSALYLCASSLGGQGVTEAFFGQGTRLTVV.

J is TRBJ1-5 and V is TRBV30; D unclear. The germline V gene encodes CDR1 GTSNPN and CDR2 SVGIG (reference sequence). V was trimmed by 2 bases and J by 2 bases, leaving 10 bases between them. The CDR3 has 14 amino acids. The CDR3, as DNA: TGTGCCTGGAGTAGGGCTATGGGCAATCAGCCCCAGCATTTT. Amino acids: CAWSRAMGNQPQHF.

The chain combines TRBV4-2 with TRBJ2-7, with 7 bases lining up with TRBD1. Per germline, CDR1 LGHNA and CDR2 YNFKEQ. The CDR3 loop spans 15 amino acids. V lost 1 base, J lost 4 bases, and 7 bases stayed unmatched. This chain's CDR3 is CASSQVQGEAYEQYF. The CDR3 region has the DNA TGTGCCAGCAGCCAAGTCCAGGGGGAAGCTTACGAGCAGTACTTC.

The chain combines TRBV5-1 with TRBJ1-4, with 8 bases identical to TRBD1. Germline lookup yields CDR1 SGHRS and CDR2 YFSETQ. V shed 4 bases, J shed 8 bases, and the junction held 10 bases outside the gene matches. This CDR3 has 15 amino acids. The CDR3 reads CASSPRTGRGEKLFF. The CDR3, as DNA: TGCGCCAGCAGCCCCAGGACAGGGCGAGGGGAAAAACTGTTTTTT. The entire variable domain, with the rest obtained from reference TRBV5-1 and TRBJ1-4, is as follows: KAGVTQTPRYLIKTRGQQVTLSCSPISGHRSVSWYQQTPGQGLQFLFEYFSETQRNKGNFPGRFSGRQFSNSRSEMNVSTLELGDSALYLCASSPRTGRGEKLFFGSGTQLSVL.

This sequence joins TRBV6-5 and TRBJ2-3, with D unclear. This CDR3 is built from 15 residues. Germline CDR1 is MNHEY and CDR2 is SVGAGI. Trimming took off 4 bases at V and 2 bases at J, with 13 bases between the two ends. The CDR3 sequence is CASSLTGYTTDTQYF. The CDR3 DNA follows: TGTGCCAGCAGTTTAACTGGGTACACCACAGATACGCAGTATTTT.

The chain recombines TRBV6-6 with TRBJ2-1, with a possible D match to TRBD1 (5 bases). Germline V gene lookup returns CDR1 MNHNY and CDR2 SVGAGI (reference sequence). The CDR3 is 13 amino acids. V was shortened by 5 bases and J by 4 bases, with 9 bases between the two germline ends. CDR3 sequence: CASSLDRYNEQFF. In DNA form, the CDR3 reads TGTGCCAGCAGTCTCGACAGATACAATGAGCAGTTCTTC.

The chain uses TRBV28 and TRBJ1-1; D not certain. CDR3 length: 13 residues. Germline V gives CDR1 MDHEN, CDR2 SYDVKM. Trimming took 3 bases from V and 2 from J, leaving 7 bases between them. CDR3 DNA sequence: TGTGCCAGCAGTTTCGGCCAAAACACTGAAGCTTTCTTT. Translating gives CASSFGQNTEAFF.

This clone has only a few counts. The rearrangement uses TRBV27 and TRBJ1-1; 9 bases are shared with TRBD1. Germline V gene data show CDR1 as MNHEY and CDR2 as SMNVEV (reference sequence). Losses at the gene ends were 5 bases for V and 0 bases for J; bases not matched to a gene: 4. The CDR3 sequence is 15 residues long. The CDR3 sequence: CASSVTGGMNTEAFF. The CDR3 coding sequence is TGTGCCAGCAGTGTAACAGGGGGCATGAACACTGAAGCTTTCTTT.

This clone was counted a few times. The chain recombines TRBV4-1 with TRBJ1-3; D possibly corresponds to TRBD1 (6 bases). The CDR3 loop spans 14 amino acids. The V gene lost 5 bases and the J gene lost 3 bases, with 11 bases spanning the gap. Germline CDR1 and CDR2: MGHRA and YSYEKL. The CDR3 bases are TGCGCCAGCAGCAAGGGGGGGCTTGGAAACACCATATATTTT. It is translated as CASSKGGLGNTIYF.

The chain links TRBV4-1 to TRBJ2-7; perhaps TRBD2 as D (6 bases). Trimming stripped 2 bases from V and 2 bases from J, with 10 bases between. The CDR3 contains 14 residues. Germline lookup yields CDR1 MGHRA and CDR2 YSYEKL. The CDR3 nucleotides read TGCGCCAGCAGCCAACAGGACTACACCTACGAGCAGTACTTC. Amino acid sequence: CASSQQDYTYEQYF.